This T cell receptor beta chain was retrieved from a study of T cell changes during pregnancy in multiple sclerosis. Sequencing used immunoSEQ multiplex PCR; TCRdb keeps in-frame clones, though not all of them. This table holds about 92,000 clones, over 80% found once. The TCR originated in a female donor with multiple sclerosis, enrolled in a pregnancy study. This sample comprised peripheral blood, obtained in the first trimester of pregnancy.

The CDR3 loop is CASSLARSAEAFF. For the CDR3, the DNA is TGTGCCAGCAGCTTGGCCCGATCGGCTGAAGCTTTCTTT. V and J are TRBV5-4 and TRBJ1-1, with D unclear. Trimming took 0 bases from V and 6 from J, leaving 9 bases between them. CDR1 and CDR2 (germline): SGHNT, YYREEE (reference sequence). The CDR3 loop spans 13 amino acids.